The 10 T cell receptor beta chains given below trace back to one sample, sequenced in a study of blood T cells in healthy people across ages. Sample-barcoded 5' priming and a J-beta primer mix drove a second PCR of roughly 7 to 11 cycles. TCRdb used MiXCR to reprocess the 5' RACE reads, holding one entry per CDR3 protein. Found here are about 640,000 distinct CDR3 sequences, roughly 58% of them singletons; the top ten hold 35% to 40%. Material for sequencing was blood. All receptors come from a man between 60 and 70 years old in good health.

This clonotype has a handful of counts. The rearrangement joins TRBV29-1 to TRBJ2-1; 13 nucleotides line up with TRBD2. V shed 7 bases and J 9 bases; nucleotides not matched to a gene: 9. This CDR3 has 14 residues. Looked up from germline, CDR1 is SQVTM and CDR2 is ANQGSEA. The DNA for the CDR3 is TGCAGCGCCAAAACTAGCGGGGGGGCGACTGAGCAGTTCTTC. Its translation is CSAKTSGGATEQFF.

Regarding this clonotype: A read error may account for a junction end that differs from germline. The chain carries TRBV19 and TRBJ2-1; TRBD1 matches at 8 bases. Germline V gives CDR1 LNHDA, CDR2 SQIVND (reference sequence). The CDR3 sequence is 14 residues long. The CDR3 region is CASIDRGQYNGQFF. CDR3 DNA: TGTGCCAGTATTGACAGGGGCCAATACAATGGGCAGTTCTTC.

The V gene is TRBV29-1, the J gene TRBJ2-5; TRBD1 is a possible D gene (6 bases). The CDR3 has 13 residues. CDR1 and CDR2 (germline): SQVTM, ANQGSEA. V was clipped by 1 base and J by 5 bases, with 11 bases between them. The CDR3 nucleotides are TGCAGCGTTGAAGCAGGGGAAGGGGAGACCCAGTACTTC. Amino acid sequence: CSVEAGEGETQYF.

V and J are TRBV10-3 and TRBJ1-2; 12 bases fit TRBD1. The CDR3 consists of 16 residues. CDR1 ENHRY and CDR2 SYGVKD come from the germline V gene. J lost 4 bases, V lost 5 bases, and 8 bases had no gene match. The CDR3 is CAISSGQGAEIYGYTF. CDR3 nucleotides: TGTGCCATCAGTTCGGGACAGGGGGCGGAAATCTATGGCTACACCTTC.

J is TRBJ1-1 and V is TRBV7-2; D is unclear. Between the trimmed V and J ends, which lost 5 bases and 0 bases, there was a span of 7 bases. Germline V gives CDR1 SGHTA, CDR2 FQGNSA. CDR3 size: 13 residues. The CDR3 bases are TGTGCCAGCAGCAGACCGGTGAACACTGAAGCTTTCTTT. It yields the protein CASSRPVNTEAFF.

Comment on this clonotype: Sequence at one end of the junction differs from germline and may be a read error. V usage is TRBV3-1 and J usage is TRBJ2-1, with D possibly matching TRBD1 (7 bases). The CDR3 is 13 amino acids. CDR1 LGHDT and CDR2 YNNKEL come from the germline V gene (reference sequence). The CDR3 protein is CASGQARGDEQFF. The CDR3 coding sequence is TGTGCCAGCGGCCAAGCCAGGGGGGATGAGCAGTTCTTC.

The chain combines TRBV20-1 with TRBJ2-7; D might be TRBD1 (6 bases). V was trimmed by 4 bases and J by 0 bases, leaving 10 bases between them. From germline, CDR1 is DFQATT and CDR2 SNEGSKA (reference sequence). The CDR3 sequence is 13 residues long. The chain's CDR3 is CSATGHLSYEQYF. The CDR3 nucleotides are TGCAGTGCTACGGGACACCTCTCCTACGAGCAGTACTTC.

This rearrangement joins TRBV10-3 to TRBJ2-6; perhaps TRBD1 as D (6 bases). Looked up from germline, CDR1 is ENHRY and CDR2 is SYGVKD. The CDR3 contains 16 residues. V was trimmed by 8 bases and J by 1 base, leaving 15 bases between them. The CDR3 loop is CAIFPGHHSGANVLTF. As DNA, the CDR3 is TGTGCCATCTTTCCGGGACACCATTCTGGGGCCAACGTCCTGACTTTC.

The table lists this clonotype with many counts. The chain joins TRBV10-3 to TRBJ2-5; no firm D call. The CDR3 spans 15 residues. V dropped 1 base and J dropped 2 bases, with 11 bases sitting between them. Germline V CDR1 and CDR2: ENHRY, SYGVKD. DNA for the CDR3: TGTGCCATCAGTGAGTTCGTCACACTACAAGAGACCCAGTACTTC. Translation: CAISEFVTLQETQYF.

This clonotype was seen a handful of times. V and J are TRBV10-3 and TRBJ1-2; TRBD1 aligns across 10 bases. The CDR3 covers 13 residues. V was pared by 5 bases and J by 6 bases, with 3 bases of the junction left unmatched. Germline V gene data show CDR1 as ENHRY and CDR2 as SYGVKD. As DNA, the CDR3 is TGTGCCATCAGTCCGACAGGGGGCCATGGCTACACCTTC. Its translation: CAISPTGGHGYTF.